These 23 T cell receptor beta chains share one sample of origin, sequenced in a study of OX40 agonist ivuxolimab in advanced cancers. Assay used: immunoSEQ multiplex PCR; TCRdb lists only in-frame clones, some missing. The profile covers about 60,000 clones, with about 88% appearing a single time and 3.5% to 5% taken by the ten largest. The input for sequencing was CD4+ or CD8+ T cells sorted from blood, taken in a trial of the OX40 agonist ivuxolimab. All receptors derive from an adult with an advanced solid tumor such as melanoma, head and neck, liver or kidney cancer.

The chain employs TRBV5-6 and TRBJ1-1, with unresolved D. V was pared by 9 bases and J by 2 bases, with 17 bases between. This CDR3 contains 14 residues. CDR1 and CDR2 from the germline V gene are SGHDT and YYEEEE. The CDR3 DNA reads TGTGCCACAGGAACCCTCCGGAGTAACACTGAAGCTTTCTTT. Protein product: CATGTLRSNTEAFF.

The chain couples TRBV4-2 to TRBJ2-6, with 10 bases identical to TRBD2. CDR3 length equals 19 residues. J lost 4 bases, V lost 0 bases, and 9 bases had no gene match. Germline values: CDR1 LGHNA, CDR2 YNFKEQ. The CDR3 DNA reads as TGTGCCAGCAGCCAAGATGGCGGGCTAGCGGGGGCGGGGGCCAACGTCCTGACTTTC. This sequence encodes CASSQDGGLAGAGANVLTF.

This rearrangement joins TRBV4-2 to TRBJ1-6; 9 bases fit TRBD1. Germline V lookup: CDR1 LGHNA, CDR2 YNFKEQ. V shed 0 bases, J shed 4 bases, and the junction held 19 bases outside the gene matches. CDR3 size: 22 residues. CDR3 loop: CASSQEGKRTSRGQGYNSPLHF. CDR3 bases: TGTGCCAGCAGCCAAGAGGGAAAGAGGACCTCCAGGGGACAGGGTTATAATTCACCCCTCCACTTT.

This chain uses TRBV19 with TRBJ2-7, with a tentative D call TRBD2 (7 bases). The CDR3 sequence is 15 residues long. V dropped 7 bases and J dropped 6 bases, with 22 bases sitting between them. From germline, CDR1 is LNHDA and CDR2 SQIVND (reference sequence). For the CDR3, the DNA is TGTGCCAGTAATCCCGCGGGGGCTTCGAGAGGCGAGCAGTACTTC. Translation: CASNPAGASRGEQYF.

The chain combines TRBV2 with TRBJ2-2; D uncertain. CDR3 length: 15 residues. Between the trimmed V and J ends, which lost 7 bases and 0 bases, there was a span of 12 bases. Germline CDR1 and CDR2: SNHLY and FYNNEI. CDR3 sequence: CASTPRSSNTGELFF. The CDR3 DNA reads TGTGCCAGCACCCCTCGAAGCTCGAACACCGGGGAGCTGTTTTTT.

The chain is built from TRBV15 and TRBJ1-5; tentatively, D is TRBD1 (6 bases). CDR1 and CDR2 (germline): LNHNV, YYDKDF (reference sequence). The CDR3 is 13 residues long. Trimming stripped 7 bases from V and 6 bases from J, with 13 bases between. CDR3 nucleotide sequence: TGTGCCACCAACTCTTTGGGGGCTCAGCCCCAGCATTTT. It translates to CATNSLGAQPQHF.

V gene TRBV6-1 combines with J gene TRBJ1-6; no firm D call. Germline CDR1 reads MNHNS; CDR2 reads SASEGT. Trimming removed 2 bases from V and 9 bases from J, with 11 bases in between. The CDR3 sequence is 14 residues long. The CDR3, as DNA: TGTGCCAGCAGTGAAACCCGTGTGCCTTCACCCCTCCACTTT. It yields the protein CASSETRVPSPLHF.

CDR3 bases: TGTGCCAGCAGCCCTAGTACCAACACTGAAGCTTTCTTT. Its translation: CASSPSTNTEAFF. The chain carries TRBV7-3 and TRBJ1-1, with D unresolved. The CDR3 runs 13 residues. From germline, CDR1 is SGHTA and CDR2 FQGTGA. Trimming took off 5 bases at V and 2 bases at J, with 9 bases between the two ends.

J is TRBJ2-2 and V is TRBV7-2; TRBD1 matches at 9 bases. CDR1 and CDR2 (germline): SGHTA, FQGNSA. This CDR3 region has 15 residues. J gave up 5 bases and V 6 bases, and 7 bases lay outside the gene matches. This chain's CDR3 is CASSSGQGMTGELFF. In nucleotides, the CDR3 is TGTGCCAGCAGTTCGGGACAGGGAATGACCGGGGAGCTGTTTTTT.

The genes are TRBV7-2 and TRBJ1-1; perhaps TRBD1 as D (5 bases). From germline, CDR1 is SGHTA and CDR2 FQGNSA. CDR3 length: 13 residues. V lost 5 bases and J 5 bases, leaving 12 bases between the germline ends. Here the CDR3 DNA reads TGTGCCAGCAGCCCAACAGGTTCGACTGAAGCTTTCTTT. Amino acid sequence: CASSPTGSTEAFF.

The chain combines TRBV5-1 with TRBJ1-2, with TRBD1 matching 7 bases. The V segment lost 4 bases and the J segment 6 bases; nucleotides outside the gene matches: 3. This CDR3 is 12 amino acids long. CDR1 is SGHRS, CDR2 YFSETQ, per germline. This CDR3 reads CASSQGGDGYTF. The DNA of the CDR3 is TGCGCCAGCAGCCAAGGGGGCGATGGCTACACCTTC.

The CDR3 DNA follows: TGTGCCAGCAGCTCGCCGGGACTTCCACTCGAAGCTTTCTTT. It codes for CASSSPGLPLEAFF. The V gene is TRBV7-2, the J gene TRBJ1-1; maybe TRBD1 (5 bases). The CDR3 spans 14 residues. Germline V gene lookup returns CDR1 SGHTA and CDR2 FQGNSA. Trimming left V 4 bases short and J 8 bases short, with 17 bases between.

This clone was counted a few times. The CDR3 DNA reads TGTGCCAGTAGTGGCCGGGACGGGATTAGTGAGCAGTTCTTC. Its protein product is CASSGRDGISEQFF. This chain joins TRBV19 and TRBJ2-1, with D possibly being TRBD1 or TRBD2 (5 bases each). Trimming shortened V by 5 bases and J by 9 bases, and 17 bases separated the two germline ends. This CDR3 region has 14 residues. Germline values: CDR1 LNHDA, CDR2 SQIVND (reference sequence). The whole variable domain, filled in from reference TRBV19 and TRBJ2-1, reads DGGITQSPKYLFRKEGQNVTLSCEQNLNHDAMYWYRQDPGQGLRLIYYSQIVNDFQKGDIAEGYSVSREKKESFPLTVTSAQKNPTAFYLCASSGRDGISEQFFGPGTRLTVL.

The chain couples TRBV27 to TRBJ2-7; D unresolved. The V gene lost 5 bases and the J gene lost 2 bases, with 13 bases spanning the gap. The CDR3 loop spans 14 amino acids. From germline, CDR1 is MNHEY and CDR2 SMNVEV (reference sequence). In DNA form, the CDR3 reads TGTGCCAGCAGTCCCAGGCTTTTTGCCTACGAGCAGTACTTC. Its protein is CASSPRLFAYEQYF.

The chain links TRBV9 to TRBJ1-1; TRBD1 agrees at 8 bases. The CDR3 covers 14 residues. After removal of 3 bases from V and 8 bases from J, the junction contained 9 bases not matched to a gene. Per the germline V gene, CDR1 is SGDLS and CDR2 is YYNGEE. Written as DNA, the CDR3 is TGTGCCAGCAGCGGGGGGGACAGGCGCACGGAAGCTTTCTTT. It codes for CASSGGDRRTEAFF.

The V and J genes are TRBV4-2 and TRBJ1-2; TRBD1 matches at 7 bases. Germline-derived CDR1 and CDR2 are LGHNA and YNFKEQ. V lost 0 bases and J lost 2; bases outside the gene matches: 3. The CDR3 extends over 15 amino acids. The CDR3 protein is CASSQDNRGNYGYTF. CDR3 in DNA: TGTGCCAGCAGCCAAGATAACAGGGGAAACTATGGCTACACCTTC.

The chain uses TRBV19 and TRBJ2-7; unclear D gene. The length of the CDR3 is 14 residues. Germline CDR1 is LNHDA and CDR2 is SQIVND (reference sequence). Trimming took off 2 bases at V and 3 bases at J, with 11 bases between the two ends. CDR3 amino acids: CASSIFLRSYEQYF. The CDR3 DNA reads as TGTGCCAGTAGTATATTCCTACGGAGCTACGAGCAGTACTTC.

The rearrangement links TRBV5-1 to TRBJ2-7, with D perhaps TRBD1 (6 bases). Trimming left V 0 bases short and J 2 bases short, with 6 bases between. Per the germline V gene, CDR1 is SGHRS and CDR2 is YFSETQ. This CDR3 contains 13 residues. In nucleotides, the CDR3 is TGCGCCAGCAGCTTGGGGGACACCTACGAGCAGTACTTC. It is translated as CASSLGDTYEQYF.

The J gene is TRBJ1-2, the V gene TRBV6-6; D may be TRBD1 (5 bases). The ends were cut back, 4 bases at V and 6 bases at J, with 18 bases in the middle. The CDR3 sequence is 15 residues long. CDR1 MNHNY and CDR2 SVGAGI come from the germline V gene (reference sequence). CDR3 region: CASSSLLRQPHGYTF. The CDR3, as DNA: TGTGCCAGCAGTTCCCTCCTAAGACAGCCACATGGCTACACCTTC.

The gene calls are TRBV4-2 and TRBJ2-2; TRBD1 might be the D (6 bases). The CDR3 runs 14 residues. Germline values: CDR1 LGHNA, CDR2 YNFKEQ. With 5 bases removed from V and 2 bases from J, the gap between germline ends came to 9 bases. In DNA form, the CDR3 reads TGTGCCAGCAGCGCGACAGGAAACACCGGGGAGCTGTTTTTT. Translating gives CASSATGNTGELFF.

V and J are TRBV9 and TRBJ2-5, with unresolved D. The DNA end favors TRBJ2-7, so the J call may be wrong. Germline CDR1 reads SGDLS; CDR2 reads YYNGEE. The CDR3 extends over 14 amino acids. Here the CDR3 DNA reads TGTGCCAGCAGCTGGGCCCCGGAGCCCTACGAGCAGTACTTC. This translates into CASSWAPEPYEQYF.

V gene TRBV28 combines with J gene TRBJ1-1, with TRBD1 matching over 8 bases. The CDR3 spans 14 residues. V was clipped by 3 bases and J by 6 bases; unmatched bases: 6. CDR1 and CDR2 (germline): MDHEN, SYDVKM. The CDR3 DNA is TGTGCCAGCAGTTTGGACAGGGTGGTGTCTGAAGCTTTCTTT. It translates to CASSLDRVVSEAFF.

J is TRBJ1-2 and V is TRBV19; no clear D. V was shortened by 3 bases and J by 6 bases, with 17 bases between the two germline ends. There are 15 residues in the CDR3. Germline CDR1 is LNHDA and CDR2 is SQIVND (reference sequence). The CDR3 DNA reads as TGTGCCAGTAGTATCAATCCTCTAGAAGTAAATGGCTACACCTTC. Protein sequence: CASSINPLEVNGYTF.